A single T cell receptor (beta chain) is shown here with its context. No antigen is known for it. The data originate from a study of regulatory dendritic cells for organ transplantation. Study observations and caveats: Memory T cells were less diverse than naive, with memory CD8+ most oligoclonal. The most alloreactive TCR clonotypes were found in resting memory CD8+ cells. Mature dendritic cells appeared to drive more memory CD8+ clonal expansion than regulatory ones.

The protocol was immunoSEQ multiplex PCR, while the TCRdb copy is restricted to in-frame clones and leaves out a portion. The data contain under 50,000 clones, 75% to 95% of them singletons. With 0 bases clipped from V and 6 bases from J, the junction kept 13 bases outside the gene matches. The CDR3 length is 17 residues. Germline V gene sequence: CDR1 WSHSY, CDR2 SAAADI. Memory T cells were CD45RO+, naive were CD45RA+, sorted by FACS. The V gene is TRBV10-2, the J gene TRBJ1-2; 7 bases line up with TRBD1. Sequencing was carried out using naive CD8+ T cells from blood. Documented subset: CD45RA+ naive T cells. The sequence derives from a human donor in good health. The CDR3 here is CASSESEGGDRRNGYTF. CDR3 DNA: TGCGCCAGCAGTGAGTCGGAAGGGGGGGACAGAAGGAATGGCTACACCTTC.